This entry lists 12 T cell receptor beta chains sequenced from one sample in a study of regulatory T cells in long-lasting Graves disease. Arm-PCR of CDR3 regions and iRepertoire HTBI primers were used to build TCR beta libraries. TCRdb reanalysed the multiplex PCR reads using MiXCR and keeps one entry per CDR3 protein. Of roughly 400,000 distinct CDR3 sequences detected, under 25% appear once; the ten largest clones hold less than 25%. Indicated time point: persistent/refractory GD, antithyroid drugs over 5 years with positive TRAb. The TCR library was prepared using RNA isolated from PBMCs. Sequencing used peripheral blood mononuclear cells (PBMCs), obtained when the disease was refractory, from a patient treated with antithyroid drugs. The receptors stem from a female donor with Graves disease.

The chain links TRBV30 to TRBJ1-3; no clear D. CDR3 length equals 14 residues. Trimming pared 7 bases from V and 0 bases from J, leaving 13 bases between. Germline V CDR1 and CDR2: GTSNPN, SVGIG (reference sequence). The CDR3 sequence is CASTPPFSGNTIYF. The CDR3 nucleotides are TGTGCCTCGACCCCCCCGTTCTCTGGAAACACCATATATTTT.

V gene TRBV27 combines with J gene TRBJ1-1, with D possibly TRBD1 on 6 matching bases. V was trimmed by 5 bases and J by 5 bases, leaving 18 bases between them. Germline assignment: CDR1 MNHEY and CDR2 SMNVEV (reference sequence). This CDR3 comprises 15 residues. The CDR3 DNA follows: TGTGCCAGCAGTCTTCCGGGGGGCGCGTTGACTGAAGCTTTCTTT. This codes for CASSLPGGALTEAFF.

The rearrangement links TRBV19 to TRBJ1-2; D is possibly TRBD1 (6 bases). Trimming stripped 7 bases from V and 3 bases from J, with 15 bases between. The CDR3 loop spans 14 amino acids. The germline V gene has CDR1 LNHDA and CDR2 SQIVND (reference sequence). Here the CDR3 reads CASTPGAGDYGYTF. CDR3 bases: TGTGCCAGTACCCCAGGGGCAGGGGACTATGGCTACACCTTC.

In its sample, this clonotype was seen a few times. The CDR3 spells CASSPGTGLAGGVTGELFF. CDR3 DNA sequence: TGTGCCAGCAGCCCCGGGACAGGCCTCGCGGGAGGGGTCACCGGGGAGCTGTTTTTT. V usage is TRBV7-2 and J usage is TRBJ2-2; tentative D call: TRBD2 (9 bases). Germline CDR1 SGHTA, CDR2 FQGNSA. The CDR3 contains 19 residues. V was shortened by 5 bases and J by 4 bases, with 26 bases between the two germline ends.

The chain uses TRBV10-1 and TRBJ2-7; TRBD1 might be the D (6 bases). This CDR3 has 13 residues. V lost 5 bases and J 3 bases, leaving 11 bases between the germline ends. The germline gives CDR1 WNHNN, CDR2 SYGVQD (reference sequence). CDR3: CASSFDRYYEQYF. The DNA for the CDR3 is TGCGCCAGCAGTTTTGACAGGTACTACGAGCAGTACTTC.

This clonotype was observed many times. The chain combines TRBV10-3 with TRBJ2-7, with 8 nucleotides matching TRBD2. With 11 bases clipped from V and 2 bases from J, the junction kept 14 bases outside the gene matches. The CDR3 is made up of 15 amino acids. Germline CDR1 and CDR2: ENHRY and SYGVKD. Written as DNA, the CDR3 is TGTGCCGTATCCTCTCCGATAGCGGGAACCTACGAGCAGTACTTC. This encodes CAVSSPIAGTYEQYF.

This clonotype came up once. This may be a read error: a much more frequent sequence differs by one nucleotide. The chain joins TRBV6-1 to TRBJ2-5; the match to TRBD1 covers 8 bases. CDR1 and CDR2 (germline): MNHNS, SASEGT. The CDR3 sequence is 15 residues long. CDR3 in amino acids: CSSSGGRTGIETQYF. CDR3 bases: TGTTCCAGCAGTGGCGGTCGGACAGGGATAGAGACCCAGTACTTC.

This clonotype was picked up a small number of times. The CDR3 protein is CAISAQETSNQPQHF. The CDR3 DNA follows: TGTGCCATCAGTGCCCAAGAGACAAGCAATCAGCCCCAGCATTTT. The chain carries TRBV10-3 and TRBJ1-5; D is unclear. The V end was cut by 4 bases, the J end by 1 base, with 11 bases between. From germline, CDR1 is ENHRY and CDR2 SYGVKD. The CDR3 has 15 amino acids.

This clonotype occurred once. V gene TRBV24-1 combines with J gene TRBJ1-5; D not resolved. This CDR3 contains 15 residues. CDR1 and CDR2 (germline): KGHDR, SFDVKD. V lost 3 bases and J 0 bases, leaving 8 bases between the germline ends. CDR3 DNA sequence: TGTGCCACCAGTGATAGGGTGGGTAGCAATCAGCCCCAGCATTTT. Amino acids: CATSDRVGSNQPQHF.

This clonotype was counted between two and nine times. The chain is built from TRBV4-3 and TRBJ2-5, with 8 positions matching TRBD2. Germline CDR1 reads LGHNA; CDR2 reads YSLEER. The CDR3 consists of 17 residues. V shed 3 bases and J 5 bases; nucleotides not matched to a gene: 14. The CDR3 region has the DNA TGCGCCAGCAGCCAGGGGGTGCCGGGACTAGGTCACGAGACCCAGTACTTC. This gives the protein CASSQGVPGLGHETQYF.

The chain joins TRBV19 to TRBJ1-5; D remains unclear. The V and J ends lost 4 bases and 2 bases respectively, with 15 bases between them. The CDR3 contains 16 residues. Germline values: CDR1 LNHDA, CDR2 SQIVND (reference sequence). CDR3 region: CASSTDVDVGNQPQHF. DNA for the CDR3: TGTGCCAGTAGTACCGACGTTGATGTTGGCAATCAGCCCCAGCATTTT.

The table lists this clonotype with a few counts. The CDR3 DNA sequence: TGCAGTGCTCATCCGGGTAGCGGGAGGATCACAGATACGCAGTATTTT. Translation: CSAHPGSGRITDTQYF. The chain employs TRBV20-1 and TRBJ2-3; TRBD2 agrees at 10 bases. Germline trimming cut 5 bases from V and 2 bases from J; bases unmatched to any gene: 10. The CDR3 contains 16 residues. Germline values: CDR1 DFQATT, CDR2 SNEGSKA (reference sequence).